These T cell receptor beta chains were read from a single sample in a study of OX40 agonist ivuxolimab in advanced cancers. Assay: immunoSEQ multiplex PCR; the TCRdb copy retains only in-frame clones and omits some. Of about 95,000 clones listed, roughly nine tenths are singletons. The starting material was CD4+ or CD8+ T cells sorted from blood, obtained in a trial of the OX40 agonist ivuxolimab. The receptors shown here come from an adult with an advanced solid tumor such as melanoma, head and neck, liver or kidney cancer. Each CDR3 is given with its conserved first and last residue. The D gene is left open where the match is weak. Some rows have no size entry. The others give once, few or many, or a class for an expanded clone.

clone_size,v_call,j_call,d_call,cdr3_nt,cdr3_aa
once,TRBV30,TRBJ1-2,NA,TGTGCCTGGAGTGTATCGACAGCTGGTGGCTACACCTTC,CAWSVSTAGGYTF
NA,TRBV7-9,TRBJ2-4,NA,TGTGCCAGCAGCCCCCATACAGGAATCAGCATTCAGTACTTC,CASSPHTGISIQYF
NA,TRBV6-6,TRBJ1-5,NA,TGTGCCAGCACCCGCGTTGTCAATCAGCCCCAGCATTTT,CASTRVVNQPQHF
NA,TRBV12-1,TRBJ1-4,NA,TGTGCCAGCAGCACTGCAATTGGACAGGGGGGTGAAAAACTGTTTTTT,CASSTAIGQGGEKLFF
NA,TRBV11-3,TRBJ2-3,NA,TGTGCCAGCAGCTTAGCGGGAAACACAGATACGCAGTATTTT,CASSLAGNTDTQYF
NA,TRBV28,TRBJ2-3,TRBD2,TGTGCCAGCAGTTCTAGCGGGACCGGTGGTACGCAGTATTTT,CASSSSGTGGTQYF
NA,TRBV2,TRBJ2-5,NA,TGTGCCAGCAGCAAAGGGGCTTCCCGGGAGACCCAGTACTTC,CASSKGASRETQYF
NA,TRBV18,TRBJ2-7,NA,TGTGCCAGCTCACCAGCGGCGGAGGAATACGAGCAGTACTTC,CASSPAAEEYEQYF
NA,TRBV19,TRBJ2-1,NA,TGTGCCAGTAGTATGGGTGGAGTCTCTGATCAGTTCTTC,CASSMGGVSDQFF
NA,TRBV2,TRBJ2-3,NA,TGTGCCAGCAATTTCGGGGGGCGCGCAGATACGCAGTATTTT,CASNFGGRADTQYF
NA,TRBV5-1,TRBJ1-2,TRBD1,TGCGCCAGCAGCTTGGGAGGGGGCCAGGGGAATGGCTACACCTTC,CASSLGGGQGNGYTF
NA,TRBV18,TRBJ1-5,TRBD1,TGTGCCAGCTCACCAACCGGGACAGGGGTTATTCAGCCCCAGCATTTT,CASSPTGTGVIQPQHF
NA,TRBV7-9,TRBJ2-1,NA,TGTGCCAGCAGCCCCGGGACCCTGAAGGAGCAGTTCTTC,CASSPGTLKEQFF
NA,TRBV6-1,TRBJ2-1,TRBD2,TGTGCCAGCAGTGAAGAGGCTAGCGGGAGGGCCTTGTACAATGAGCAGTTCTTC,CASSEEASGRALYNEQFF
NA,TRBV7-2,TRBJ2-1,TRBD2,TGTGCCAGCAGCTTAGGAAGCGGGATGTCCTACAATGAGCAGTTCTTC,CASSLGSGMSYNEQFF
NA,TRBV10-3,TRBJ2-7,NA,TGTGCCAGTTGGGACTCCAGCGAGCAGTACTTC,CASWDSSEQYF
NA,TRBV15,TRBJ1-2,NA,TGTGCCACCAGCAGAGATCACATGGGAGACGGCTACACCTTC,CATSRDHMGDGYTF
NA,TRBV5-5,TRBJ2-7,TRBD2,TGTGCCAGCAGCTCGCGGGGGGGTGGACAGCAACTCTCCCCCCACGAGCAGTACTTC,CASSSRGGGQQLSPHEQYF
NA,TRBV9,TRBJ2-3,NA,TGTGCCAGCAGCCTGGGAGGCACAGATACGCAGTATTTT,CASSLGGTDTQYF
NA,TRBV29-1,TRBJ2-5,NA,TGCAGCGCCCGGGACACCGCGGTAGAGACCCAGTACTTC,CSARDTAVETQYF
NA,TRBV27,TRBJ1-1,NA,TGTGCCAGCAGTCCAGCCCCGAACACTGAAGCTTTCTTT,CASSPAPNTEAFF
once,TRBV28,TRBJ2-1,NA,TGTGCCAGCAGTTTAGGGCTAACCAACAATGAGCAGTTCTTC,CASSLGLTNNEQFF